These T cell receptor beta chains were read from a single sample in a study of monozygotic twins with inflammatory bowel disease. Reanalyzing the 5' RACE reads, TCRdb keeps one entry per CDR3 protein, without DNA. The sample table sets out under 200,000 distinct CDR3 sequences. The material sequenced was blood. These receptors originate from a human donor with ulcerative colitis or Crohn's disease, or a healthy co-twin of an affected twin (not recorded which). Both conserved end residues are part of each CDR3. Each record gives: J gene, V gene, CDR3 protein.

TRBJ1-5 TRBV2 CASSENPAGNQPQHF
TRBJ2-1 TRBV12-3/TRBV12-4 CASSLDTGGPGNEQFF
TRBJ2-1 TRBV5-1 CASSASRGYNEQFF
TRBJ2-3 TRBV5-1 CASSYARDTQYF
TRBJ2-5 TRBV19 CASTPQGWETQYF
TRBJ2-1 TRBV10-3 CAISTQGAENEQFF
TRBJ2-1 TRBV19 CASSIRDRRNEQFF
TRBJ2-1 TRBV7-2 CASSLDPGDGNEQFF
TRBJ2-3 TRBV7-2 CASSLTGEADTQYF
TRBJ2-7 TRBV4-2 CASSQANRVEQYF
TRBJ2-1 TRBV7-9 CAFNGRGKRYNEQFF
TRBJ2-1 TRBV7-2 CASSLAGLNEQFF
TRBJ2-2 TRBV11-3 CASSAGQGARTGELFF
TRBJ1-4 TRBV7-6 CASSARTATTTNEKLFF
TRBJ1-5 TRBV20-1 CSARDYSGESNQPQHF
TRBJ1-4 TRBV20-1 CSARDSPNEKLFF
TRBJ2-1 TRBV7-2 CASSLPGWNEQFF
TRBJ2-7 TRBV27 CASSPWDGIYQQYF
TRBJ2-7 TRBV3-1 CASSQAPSGSYEQYF
TRBJ2-5 TRBV14 CASSQVEWSETQYF
TRBJ2-1 TRBV15 CATTAGTTDNEQFF
TRBJ2-7 TRBV7-2 CASSYTSALDEQYF
TRBJ2-1 TRBV7-9 CASSATVNVDNEQFF
TRBJ2-2 TRBV20-1 CSATDLSVGGLTGELFF
TRBJ2-2 TRBV7-9 CASRTGTANTGELFF
TRBJ2-2 TRBV19 CASTSGLLNTGELFF
TRBJ2-7 TRBV3-1 CASSPGLDGYEQYF
TRBJ2-5 TRBV15 CATSRGARQETQYF
TRBJ2-7 TRBV5-1 CASREQRNYEQYF
TRBJ2-1 TRBV20-1 CSALSLAGSYNEQFF
TRBJ2-7 TRBV20-1 CSADLGPPYEQYF
TRBJ2-1 TRBV2 CASRGLAEYNEQFF
TRBJ1-1 TRBV6-5 CASSQGWAEAFF
TRBJ2-5 TRBV15 CATSRDGLQETQYF
TRBJ1-2 TRBV7-9 CASSPAQGFYGYTF
TRBJ2-5 TRBV6-2/TRBV6-3 CASMGLYQETQYF
TRBJ2-7 TRBV28 CASSPAPSPGGEQYF
TRBJ2-1 TRBV7-9 CASSPQDEQFF
TRBJ2-2 TRBV30 CARRLAGGLSGELFF
TRBJ2-3 TRBV12-3/TRBV12-4 CASSTGTEGTDTQYF
TRBJ2-5 TRBV5-1 CASSPRTSRDQETQYF
TRBJ2-2 TRBV28 CASFGEREVSAGELFF
TRBJ2-5 TRBV5-1 CASSFLDGLQETQYF
TRBJ1-6 TRBV10-3 CAIRGDRLSNSPLHF
TRBJ1-3 TRBV3-1 CASSQGQGNTIYF
TRBJ1-1 TRBV9 CASRDVDGYTEAFF
TRBJ1-6 TRBV6-5 CASSYQHSSYNSPLHF
TRBJ1-5 TRBV11-1 CASSLGEDQPQHF
TRBJ1-4 TRBV7-8 CASSSRATTGEKLFF
TRBJ2-1 TRBV6-1 CASKRTGQAPNEQFF
TRBJ1-5 TRBV5-1 CASSLMTGDSQPQHF
TRBJ1-2 TRBV24-1 CATSAAHGYTF
TRBJ1-1 TRBV5-4 CASSARGTEAFF
TRBJ1-6 TRBV7-2 CASSLVGAGNPPLHF
TRBJ2-3 TRBV27 CASSWSGTSLATDTQYF
TRBJ2-5 TRBV12-3/TRBV12-4 CATGGTGGETQYF
TRBJ2-7 TRBV5-4 CASRGMVAGSYEQYF
TRBJ1-2 TRBV7-8 CASSPGGGRPLYGYTF